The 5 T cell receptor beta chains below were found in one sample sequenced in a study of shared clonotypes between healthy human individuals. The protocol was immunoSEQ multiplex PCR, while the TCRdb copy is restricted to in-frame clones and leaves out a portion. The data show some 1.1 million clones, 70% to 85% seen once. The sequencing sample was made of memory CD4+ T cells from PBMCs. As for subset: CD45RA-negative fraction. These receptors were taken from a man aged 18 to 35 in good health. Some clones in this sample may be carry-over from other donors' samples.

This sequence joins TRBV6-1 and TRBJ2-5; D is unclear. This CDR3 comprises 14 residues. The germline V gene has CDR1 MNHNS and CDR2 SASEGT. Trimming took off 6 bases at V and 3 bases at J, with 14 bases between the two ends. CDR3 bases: TGTGCCAGCAGCCCGGTAAGGGATGAAGAGACCCAGTACTTC. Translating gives CASSPVRDEETQYF.

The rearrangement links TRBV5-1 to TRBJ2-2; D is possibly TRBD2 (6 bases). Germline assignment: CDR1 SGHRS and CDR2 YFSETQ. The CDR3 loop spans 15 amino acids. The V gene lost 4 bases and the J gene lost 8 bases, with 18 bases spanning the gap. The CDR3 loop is CASSAPGTQSGELFF. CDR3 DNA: TGCGCCAGCAGCGCCCCCGGGACTCAGTCGGGGGAGCTGTTTTTT.

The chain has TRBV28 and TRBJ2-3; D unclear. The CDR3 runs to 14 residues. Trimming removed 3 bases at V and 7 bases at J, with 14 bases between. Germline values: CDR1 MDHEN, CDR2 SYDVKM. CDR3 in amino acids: CASSFGQAGHTQYF. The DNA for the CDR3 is TGTGCCAGCAGTTTTGGCCAGGCCGGCCATACGCAGTATTTT.

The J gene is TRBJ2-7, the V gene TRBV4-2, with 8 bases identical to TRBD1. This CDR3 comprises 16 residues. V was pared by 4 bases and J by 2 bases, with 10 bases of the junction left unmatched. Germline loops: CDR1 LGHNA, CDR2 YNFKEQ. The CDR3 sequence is CASSLTDGDRPYEQYF. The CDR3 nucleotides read TGTGCCAGCAGCCTAACTGACGGGGACAGGCCCTACGAGCAGTACTTC.

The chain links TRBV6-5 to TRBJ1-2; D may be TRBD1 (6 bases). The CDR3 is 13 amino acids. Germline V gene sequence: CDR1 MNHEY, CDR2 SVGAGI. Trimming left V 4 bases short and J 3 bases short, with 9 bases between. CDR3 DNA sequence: TGTGCCAGCAGTTCAGAGGGGGACTATGGCTACACCTTC. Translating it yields CASSSEGDYGYTF.